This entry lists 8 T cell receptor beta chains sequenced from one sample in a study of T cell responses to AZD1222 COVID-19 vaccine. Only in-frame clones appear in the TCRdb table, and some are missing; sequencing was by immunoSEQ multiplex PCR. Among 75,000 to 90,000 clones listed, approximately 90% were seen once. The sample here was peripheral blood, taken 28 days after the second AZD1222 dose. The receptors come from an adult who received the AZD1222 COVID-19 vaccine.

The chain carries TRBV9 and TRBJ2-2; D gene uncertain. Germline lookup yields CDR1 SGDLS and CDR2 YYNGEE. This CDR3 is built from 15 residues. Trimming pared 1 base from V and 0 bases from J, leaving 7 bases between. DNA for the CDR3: TGTGCCAGCAGCGTATCTGCAACGAACACCGGGGAGCTGTTTTTT. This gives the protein CASSVSATNTGELFF.

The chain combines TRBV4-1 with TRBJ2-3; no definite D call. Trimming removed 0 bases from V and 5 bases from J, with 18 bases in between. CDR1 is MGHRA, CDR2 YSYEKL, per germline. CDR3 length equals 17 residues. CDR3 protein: CASSQDLRRLSGDTQYF. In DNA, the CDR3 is TGCGCCAGCAGCCAAGATCTTCGTAGGCTCTCCGGAGATACGCAGTATTTT.

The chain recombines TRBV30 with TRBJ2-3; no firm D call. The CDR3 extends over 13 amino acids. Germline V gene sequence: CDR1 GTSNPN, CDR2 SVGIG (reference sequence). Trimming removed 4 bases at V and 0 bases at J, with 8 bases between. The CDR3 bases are TGTGCCTGGACGTTAATTAGCACAGATACGCAGTATTTT. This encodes CAWTLISTDTQYF.

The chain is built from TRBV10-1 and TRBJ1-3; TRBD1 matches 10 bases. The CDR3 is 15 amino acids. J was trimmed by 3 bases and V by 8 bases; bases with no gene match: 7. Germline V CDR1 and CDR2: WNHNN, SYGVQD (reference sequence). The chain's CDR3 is CASGPGTGDGNTIYF. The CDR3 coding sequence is TGCGCCAGCGGGCCCGGGACAGGGGATGGAAACACCATATATTTT.

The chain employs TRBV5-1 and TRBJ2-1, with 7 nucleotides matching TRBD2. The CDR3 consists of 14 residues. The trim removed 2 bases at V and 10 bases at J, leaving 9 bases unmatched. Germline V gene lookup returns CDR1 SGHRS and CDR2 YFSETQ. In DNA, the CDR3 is TGCGCCAGCAGCTTTCAAGCGGGACGAGAGGAGCAGTTCTTC. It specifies CASSFQAGREEQFF. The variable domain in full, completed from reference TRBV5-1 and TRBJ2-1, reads KAGVTQTPRYLIKTRGQQVTLSCSPISGHRSVSWYQQTPGQGLQFLFEYFSETQRNKGNFPGRFSGRQFSNSRSEMNVSTLELGDSALYLCASSFQAGREEQFFGPGTRLTVL.

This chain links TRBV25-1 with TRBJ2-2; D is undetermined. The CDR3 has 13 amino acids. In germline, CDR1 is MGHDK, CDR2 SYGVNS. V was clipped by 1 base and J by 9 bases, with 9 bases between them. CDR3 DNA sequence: TGTGCCAGCAGTGAATGGACCAGTAGGGAGCTGTTTTTT. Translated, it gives CASSEWTSRELFF.

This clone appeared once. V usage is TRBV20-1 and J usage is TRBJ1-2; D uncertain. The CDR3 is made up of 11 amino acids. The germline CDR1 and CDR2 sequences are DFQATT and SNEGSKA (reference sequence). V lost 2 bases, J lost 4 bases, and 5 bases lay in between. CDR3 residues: CSARRLYGYTF. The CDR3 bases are TGCAGTGCTAGAAGGCTCTATGGCTACACCTTC.

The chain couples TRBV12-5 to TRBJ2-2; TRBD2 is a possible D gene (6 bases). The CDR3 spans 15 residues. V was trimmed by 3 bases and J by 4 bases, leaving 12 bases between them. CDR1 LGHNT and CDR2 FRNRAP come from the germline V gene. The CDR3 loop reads CASGLMLEGTGELFF. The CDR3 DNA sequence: TGTGCTAGTGGTTTAATGTTGGAGGGCACCGGGGAGCTGTTTTTT.